This T cell receptor (beta chain) was retrieved from a study of T cells in Graves' hyperthyroidism and ophthalmopathy. Findings and caveats of the study: Ophthalmopathy cases were set apart from stable hyperthyroidism by a 13 V-J model.

The source material, RNA transcripts, was used to amplify TCR beta CDR3 regions. The TCR CDR3 was amplified in a first-round RT-PCR using the HTBI primer set. TCRdb itself ran the multiplex PCR reads through MiXCR, one entry per CDR3 protein. The sample yields about 740,000 distinct CDR3 sequences, 12% to 15% seen once. The germline gives CDR1 MNHNS, CDR2 SASEGT. J was trimmed by 9 bases and V by 7 bases; bases with no gene match: 13. The CDR3 is 15 residues long. This clonotype showed up many times. Its matching antigen is unknown. The TCR comes from a woman younger than 35 with Graves' hyperthyroidism. The source material was blood. V and J are TRBV6-1 and TRBJ2-1, with 9 bases aligning to TRBD1. DNA for the CDR3: TGTGCCAGCATTCGGGGGACAGGGCTAGGGGGTGAGCAGTTCTTC. Its translation is CASIRGTGLGGEQFF.